These 29 T cell receptor beta chains were sequenced from one sample in a study of T cells in Graves' hyperthyroidism and ophthalmopathy. Amplification of TCR beta CDR3 regions was performed using RNA transcripts as template. Primed by the HTBI set, a first-round RT-PCR was run on the TCR CDR3. TCRdb independently ran MiXCR on the multiplex PCR reads; one entry per CDR3 protein. The table has about 420,000 distinct CDR3 sequences, about a sixth seen once. What was sequenced was blood. The receptors come from a woman aged 18-29 years with Graves' hyperthyroidism.

This clonotype was counted at least ten times. The V gene is TRBV5-1, the J gene TRBJ2-3; 9 bases match TRBD1. Germline V gene data show CDR1 as SGHRS and CDR2 as YFSETQ. V dropped 3 bases and J dropped 2; count of bases not matched to a gene: 4. CDR3 length: 15 amino acids. The CDR3 DNA reads TGCGCCAGCAGCTATGGACAGGGGTCCACAGATACGCAGTATTTT. Amino acids: CASSYGQGSTDTQYF.

The chain recombines TRBV10-1 with TRBJ1-5; no reliable D call. V was shortened by 3 bases and J by 4 bases, with 16 bases between the two germline ends. The germline V gene encodes CDR1 WNHNN and CDR2 SYGVQD (reference sequence). The CDR3 length is 16 residues. The CDR3 sequence: CASSDYLGQENQPQHF. In DNA, the CDR3 is TGCGCCAGCAGTGACTACTTGGGTCAGGAAAATCAGCCCCAGCATTTT.

Many counts were recorded for this clonotype. The CDR3 loop is CSASYRQGSLESYEQYF. In DNA form, the CDR3 reads TGCAGTGCTAGCTACCGACAGGGCAGTTTAGAATCCTACGAGCAGTACTTC. The chain recombines TRBV20-1 with TRBJ2-7; 7 positions match TRBD1. The CDR3 is made up of 17 amino acids. Germline assignment: CDR1 DFQATT and CDR2 SNEGSKA (reference sequence). The ends lost 3 bases at V and 1 base at J; junction bases unmatched: 15.

This clonotype was counted at least ten times. The chain recombines TRBV4-1 with TRBJ1-5, with 7 bases that match TRBD1. V trimming: 2 bases; J trimming: 2 bases; junction bases outside the gene matches: 9. CDR1 and CDR2 (germline): MGHRA, YSYEKL. The CDR3 is 17 residues long. The CDR3 protein is CASSQTRQGIGNQPQHF. The DNA for the CDR3 is TGCGCCAGCAGCCAAACAAGACAGGGAATTGGCAATCAGCCCCAGCATTTT.

This clonotype has a count of ten or more. The chain couples TRBV12-3 or TRBV12-4 to TRBJ2-7; D not certain. Trimming took 4 bases from V and 6 from J, leaving 10 bases between them. The CDR3 contains 12 residues. For the CDR3, the DNA is TGTGCCAGCAGTTGGAACCCTGTCGAGCAGTACTTC. Amino acids: CASSWNPVEQYF.

Many counts were recorded for this clonotype. The chain uses TRBV7-3 and TRBJ2-7; TRBD1 is a possible D gene (8 bases). This CDR3 is built from 15 residues. V lost 4 bases and J 3 bases, leaving 16 bases between the germline ends. Looked up from germline, CDR1 is SGHTA and CDR2 is FQGTGA. The DNA of the CDR3 is TGTGCCAGCAGCTCACAGGGGGGGATCCTCTACGAGCAGTACTTC. It specifies CASSSQGGILYEQYF.

This chain connects TRBV20-1 to TRBJ2-2; 9 bases map to TRBD1. This CDR3 region has 14 residues. Trimming cost V 5 bases and J 7 bases; bases outside gene matches: 8. Germline V gives CDR1 DFQATT, CDR2 SNEGSKA (reference sequence). The DNA of the CDR3 is TGCAGTGCTGCAACACAGGGGGCGATCGGGGAGCTGTTTTTT. Its protein is CSAATQGAIGELFF.

This clonotype was counted many times. The chain links TRBV2 to TRBJ2-3; D may be TRBD1 or TRBD2 (5 bases each). CDR1 and CDR2 from the germline V gene are SNHLY and FYNNEI. Trimming removed 6 bases from V and 5 bases from J, with 15 bases in between. The CDR3 consists of 14 residues. This chain's CDR3 is CASRGDPGLDTQYF. The CDR3, as DNA: TGTGCCAGCAGAGGGGACCCAGGGCTAGATACGCAGTATTTT. Complete variable domain (other parts from reference TRBV2 and TRBJ2-3): EPEVTQTPSHQVTQMGQEVILRCVPISNHLYFYWYRQILGQKVEFLVSFYNNEISEKSEIFDDQFSVERPDGSNFTLKIRSTKLEDSAMYFCASRGDPGLDTQYFGPGTRLTVL.

The V and J genes are TRBV14 and TRBJ1-6, with D possibly matching TRBD1 (5 bases). This CDR3 region has 13 residues. CDR1 SGHDN and CDR2 FVKESK come from the germline V gene. Trimming stripped 1 base from V and 14 bases from J, with 12 bases between. Written as DNA, the CDR3 is TGTGCCAGCAGCCAAGTGCCAGGGCAAGCCCTCCACTTT. Its translation: CASSQVPGQALHF.

The chain links TRBV7-2 to TRBJ2-1; 12 nucleotides match TRBD2. Germline assignment: CDR1 SGHTA and CDR2 FQGNSA. The CDR3 has 19 amino acids. Unmatched junction bases numbered 13, after V lost 7 bases and J lost 0 bases. CDR3 sequence reads: CASTPGTSGRSSSYNEQFF. DNA for the CDR3: TGTGCCAGCACCCCGGGAACTAGCGGGAGGTCGAGCTCCTACAATGAGCAGTTCTTC.

This clonotype was observed at least ten times. V usage is TRBV6-1 and J usage is TRBJ2-7; 8 bases fit TRBD1. The V gene's germline CDR1 is MNHNS and CDR2 SASEGT. J gave up 1 base and V 8 bases, and 4 bases lay outside the gene matches. The CDR3 contains 13 residues. The CDR3 region has the DNA TGTGCCAGCTCCCAGGGGGCATCCTACGAGCAGTACTTC. It is translated as CASSQGASYEQYF.

This clonotype was seen ten or more times. The rearrangement links TRBV7-8 to TRBJ1-2; D not certain. Germline V gives CDR1 SGHVS, CDR2 FQNEAQ. The CDR3 length is 14 residues. Trimming took 1 base from V and 6 from J, leaving 12 bases between them. The CDR3 DNA follows: TGTGCCAGCAGCTTAGTATCGGGATCGGATGGCTACACCTTC. Translating it yields CASSLVSGSDGYTF.

Details on this clonotype: This clone may be a read error of a much larger clone one base away. The chain recombines TRBV20-1 with TRBJ2-3, with TRBD2 matching 14 bases. The CDR3 loop spans 15 amino acids. The ends lost 8 bases at V and 3 bases at J; junction bases unmatched: 7. Germline CDR1 reads DFQATT; CDR2 reads SNEGSKA (reference sequence). The CDR3 region is CSLTSGGAETDTQYF. The CDR3 region has the DNA TGCAGTTTGACTAGCGGGGGGGCTGAAACAGATACGCAGTATTTT.

This clonotype was seen more than once but under ten times. This chain joins TRBV7-8 and TRBJ1-2; D not certain. Germline CDR1 is SGHVS and CDR2 is FQNEAQ. The CDR3 extends over 13 amino acids. V was pared by 5 bases and J by 4 bases, with 11 bases between. This chain's CDR3 is CASSLQCGYGYTF. The CDR3 DNA reads TGTGCCAGCAGCCTACAGTGTGGCTATGGCTACACCTTC.

This clonotype was recorded at least ten times. The J gene is TRBJ2-2, the V gene TRBV3-1; 8 bases are a match to TRBD1. This CDR3 spans 15 amino acids. The J segment lost 6 bases and the V segment lost 1 base, leaving 4 bases of the junction unmatched. Germline V gene data show CDR1 as LGHDT and CDR2 as YNNKEL (reference sequence). The CDR3 loop reads CASSQGQGLAGELFF. The CDR3 DNA reads TGTGCCAGCAGCCAAGGACAGGGGCTGGCCGGGGAGCTGTTTTTT. Drawing the rest from reference TRBV3-1 and TRBJ2-2, the complete variable domain is DTAVSQTPKYLVTQMGNDKSIKCEQNLGHDTMYWYKQDSKKFLKIMFSYNNKELIINETVPNRFSPKSPDKAHLNLHINSLELGDSAVYFCASSQGQGLAGELFFGEGSRLTVL.

Written as DNA, the CDR3 is TGTGCCAGTTCCTCCGCATCGGGACAGGGGCGAGATACGCAGTATTTT. It specifies CASSSASGQGRDTQYF. The chain couples TRBV7-8 to TRBJ2-3, with TRBD1 matching 10 bases. The CDR3 loop spans 16 amino acids. Germline V gene lookup returns CDR1 SGHVS and CDR2 FQNEAQ. J gave up 5 bases and V 9 bases, and 14 bases lay outside the gene matches.

This clonotype appeared many times. The chain recombines TRBV20-1 with TRBJ2-4; either TRBD1 or TRBD2 may supply D (6 bases each). This CDR3 comprises 15 residues. V was shortened by 1 base and J by 7 bases, with 17 bases between the two germline ends. The germline CDR1 and CDR2 sequences are DFQATT and SNEGSKA (reference sequence). The CDR3 spells CSARAREGGVNIQYF. For the CDR3, the DNA is TGCAGTGCTAGAGCCCGAGAGGGGGGAGTGAACATTCAGTACTTC.

This clonotype turned up a few times. The chain is built from TRBV13 and TRBJ1-3; 9 positions match TRBD1. CDR1 PRHDT and CDR2 FYEKMQ come from the germline V gene (reference sequence). Trimming took 3 bases from V and 1 from J; bases not matched to a gene: 10. The CDR3 totals 18 residues. The CDR3 nucleotides read TGTGCCAGCAGCTTTCCTACAGGGGGCGAGCATTCTGGAAACACCATATATTTT. Protein product: CASSFPTGGEHSGNTIYF.

This clonotype was seen repeatedly, ten times or more. The V gene is TRBV30, the J gene TRBJ2-3; TRBD2 matches 7 bases. Looked up from germline, CDR1 is GTSNPN and CDR2 is SVGIG (reference sequence). The junction had 8 bases not matched to a gene; V was cut back by 8 bases and J by 9 bases. The CDR3 is 11 amino acids. The chain's CDR3 is CAGGWGGTQYF. The DNA of the CDR3 is TGTGCCGGGGGATGGGGAGGGACGCAGTATTTT.

This clonotype was recorded many times. The DNA for the CDR3 is TGTGCCAGCAGCAGGACAGCCTATGGCTACACCTTC. It yields the protein CASSRTAYGYTF. J is TRBJ1-2 and V is TRBV12-3 or TRBV12-4, with D perhaps matching TRBD1 (6 bases). The germline V and J ends were trimmed by 6 bases and 4 bases, with 9 bases remaining between them. The CDR3 has 12 amino acids.

There are many counts of this clonotype. V and J are TRBV18 and TRBJ2-1, with 7 nucleotides matching TRBD1. The CDR3 has 15 amino acids. Trimming at V came to 0 bases and at J to 1 base, leaving 0 bases not matched to a gene. CDR1 and CDR2 from the germline V gene are KGHSH and LQKENI. This CDR3 reads CASSPPQGSYNEQFF. The CDR3 DNA is TGTGCCAGCTCACCACCACAGGGGTCCTACAATGAGCAGTTCTTC.

This clonotype was counted many times. As DNA, the CDR3 is TGCGCCAGCAGCCAAGCCGACCCCTACAATGAGCAGTTCTTC. It specifies CASSQADPYNEQFF. The V call is TRBV4-1, the J call TRBJ2-1; D not certain. The CDR3 runs to 14 residues. Trimming removed 1 base at V and 2 bases at J, with 6 bases between. The germline V gene encodes CDR1 MGHRA and CDR2 YSYEKL.

The sample holds a few counts of this clonotype. The chain links TRBV29-1 to TRBJ2-6; 9 nucleotides align to TRBD1. CDR1 and CDR2 from the germline V gene are SQVTM and ANQGSEA. V lost 6 bases and J lost 1; bases outside the gene matches: 4. The CDR3 covers 15 residues. CDR3 nucleotide sequence: TGCAGCGTCGGGACAGGGCTATCTGGGGCCAACGTCCTGACTTTC. Encoded protein: CSVGTGLSGANVLTF.

This clonotype has at least ten counts. The CDR3 DNA follows: TGTGCCAGCAGTTACGGCGGGTTTAGCACAGATACGCAGTATTTT. Protein: CASSYGGFSTDTQYF. This chain links TRBV6-1 with TRBJ2-3, with D possibly being TRBD2 (5 bases). Germline loops: CDR1 MNHNS, CDR2 SASEGT. The CDR3 is 15 amino acids. V lost 5 bases, J lost 0 bases, and 12 bases lay in between.

The chain is built from TRBV14 and TRBJ2-7, with D possibly being TRBD2 (5 bases). CDR1 is SGHDN and CDR2 is FVKESK in the germline V gene. This CDR3 is built from 12 residues. The V gene lost 3 bases and the J gene lost 5 bases, with 8 bases spanning the gap. The CDR3 protein is CASSQWENEQYF. For the CDR3, the DNA is TGTGCCAGCAGCCAGTGGGAGAACGAGCAGTACTTC. Full variable domain (missing parts from reference TRBV14 and TRBJ2-7): EAGVTQFPSHSVIEKGQTVTLRCDPISGHDNLYWYRRVMGKEIKFLLHFVKESKQDESGMPNNRFLAERTGGTYSTLKVQPAELEDSGVYFCASSQWENEQYFGPGTRLTVT.

The CDR3 region is CSARDMGGSTDTQYF. DNA for the CDR3: TGCAGTGCTAGAGATATGGGGGGGAGCACAGATACGCAGTATTTT. The V gene is TRBV20-1, the J gene TRBJ2-3, with 7 bases matching TRBD2. Germline CDR1 is DFQATT and CDR2 is SNEGSKA (reference sequence). CDR3 length: 15 amino acids. With 0 bases clipped from V and 0 bases from J, the junction kept 3 bases outside the gene matches.

This clonotype has at least ten counts. This chain connects TRBV6-1 to TRBJ2-5; D may match TRBD1 or TRBD2 (7 bases each). Trimming pared 2 bases from V and 6 bases from J, leaving 13 bases between. Germline CDR1 reads MNHNS; CDR2 reads SASEGT. This CDR3 has 14 residues. The CDR3 region has the DNA TGTGCCAGCAGTGAACCAGGGGGGGCCAAGACCCAGTACTTC. Its protein product is CASSEPGGAKTQYF.

This clonotype was picked up many times. This chain links TRBV20-1 with TRBJ1-1; TRBD1 is a possible D gene (5 bases). Germline loops: CDR1 DFQATT, CDR2 SNEGSKA (reference sequence). The CDR3 spans 14 residues. The V end was cut by 3 bases, the J end by 1 base, with 12 bases between. Here the CDR3 DNA reads TGCAGTGCTAGTAAAAATACAGGGAACACTGAAGCTTTCTTT. This translates into CSASKNTGNTEAFF.

This clonotype was counted many times. CDR3 protein: CSALHRGIAEAFF. As DNA, the CDR3 is TGCAGTGCTCTGCACAGGGGGATCGCTGAAGCTTTCTTT. V usage is TRBV20-1 and J usage is TRBJ1-1; 8 nucleotides match TRBD1. Per germline, CDR1 DFQATT and CDR2 SNEGSKA (reference sequence). J lost 6 bases, V lost 5 bases, and 8 bases had no gene match. This CDR3 region has 13 residues.